The TCR beta chain under discussion was sequenced for a study of vaccination effects on CD4 cells after COVID-19. Germline CDR1 MDHEN, CDR2 SYDVKM. V shed 7 bases and J shed 1 base, with 5 bases lying between them. The CDR3 spans 12 residues. As concerns this clone: Its antigen remains unidentified.

The assay was immunoSEQ multiplex PCR, and TCRdb's table has in-frame clones only and misses some. The sample holds roughly 59,000 clones; under 80% are singletons and the top ten take less than 2.5%. Viral peptide pool expansion of antigen-specific CD4+ T cells preceded sequencing in the ViraFEST assay. Scientists isolated CD4+ T cells after a roughly ten-day culture period ended. Each person got two doses of an mRNA SARS-CoV-2 vaccine, BNT162b2 or mRNA-1273. This TCR was recovered from a human donor who received a COVID-19 vaccine. Here the sequenced sample was CD4+ T cells from PBMCs cultured with HCoV-OC43 spike peptides, taken after COVID-19 vaccination. As to subset: HCoV-OC43 spike overlapping peptide pool stimulation. V and J are TRBV28 and TRBJ1-5; D gene unclear. This CDR3 reads CASTESNQPQHF. The CDR3 nucleotides are TGTGCCAGCACGGAAAGCAATCAGCCCCAGCATTTT.